Sequencing of this T cell receptor (beta chain) was carried out in a study of control samples from healthy donors and cancer patients (dated by TCRdb to about 2020). CDR1 and CDR2 are read off the germline V gene as SGDLS and YYNGEE. V was cut back by 0 bases and J by 4 bases, leaving a gap of 3 bases between them. The CDR3, cysteine through phenylalanine, is 12 amino acids long. Only the CDR3 portion is preserved as DNA: 36 bases, with reading frame beginning at the first base. Library creation used the immunoSEQ multiplex PCR assay. TCRdb carries this immuneACCESS record with in-frame sequences only. Its versions omit some clonotypes, under half of them owing to an unresolved V gene in the studies checked, with the rest unexplained. The sample records 150,000 or so clones, around 90% of which are singletons. 4.5% to 7% of the sample is taken by the ten largest. Concerning this clone: Its antigen specificity is not known. No much larger clone exists at a distance of one base, and base qualities are not known.

This clonotype originated in a man younger than 35 in good health. The V and J genes are TRBV9 and TRBJ2-3; the D gene cannot be resolved reliably. Sequenced sample: blood. The nucleotides read TGTGCCAGCAGCGTAGAATCAGATACGCAGTATTTT. This is translated as CASSVESDTQYF. This CDR3, with the reference TRBV9 and TRBJ2-3 proteins standing in past its ends, gives the full variable domain DSGVTQTPKHLITATGQRVTLRCSPRSGDLSVYWYQQSLDQGLQFLIQYYNGEERAKGNILERFSAQQFPDLHSELNLSSLELGDSALYFCASSVESDTQYFGPGTRLTVL.